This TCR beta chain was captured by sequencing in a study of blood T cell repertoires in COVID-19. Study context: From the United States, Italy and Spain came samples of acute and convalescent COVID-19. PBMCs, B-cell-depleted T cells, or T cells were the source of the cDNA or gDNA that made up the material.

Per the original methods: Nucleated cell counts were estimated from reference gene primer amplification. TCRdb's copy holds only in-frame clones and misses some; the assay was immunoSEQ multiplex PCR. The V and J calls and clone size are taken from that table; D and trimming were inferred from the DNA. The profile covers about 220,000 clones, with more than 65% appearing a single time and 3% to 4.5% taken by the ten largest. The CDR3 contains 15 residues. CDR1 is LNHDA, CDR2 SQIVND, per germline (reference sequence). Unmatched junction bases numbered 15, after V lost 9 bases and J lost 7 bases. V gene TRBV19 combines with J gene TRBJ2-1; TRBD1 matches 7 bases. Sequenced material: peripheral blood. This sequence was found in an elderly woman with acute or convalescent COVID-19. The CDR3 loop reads CASHYRDRGNNEQFF. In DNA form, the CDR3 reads TGTGCCAGCCACTACCGGGACAGAGGGAATAATGAGCAGTTCTTC. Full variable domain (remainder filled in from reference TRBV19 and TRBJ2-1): DGGITQSPKYLFRKEGQNVTLSCEQNLNHDAMYWYRQDPGQGLRLIYYSQIVNDFQKGDIAEGYSVSREKKESFPLTVTSAQKNPTAFYLCASHYRDRGNNEQFFGPGTRLTVL.